The 3 T cell receptor beta chains below come from one sample, sequenced in a study of T cells in localized non-small cell lung cancer. Only in-frame clones appear in the TCRdb table, and some are missing; sequencing was by immunoSEQ multiplex PCR. The sample has 30,000 to 35,000 clones, 92% seen once; the top ten hold less than 2.5%. The starting material was peripheral blood, obtained before any cancer treatment. These receptors came from a female donor of 60 years or more with stage I lung adenocarcinoma.

The chain's CDR3 is CASSGGSSGANNEQFF. CDR3 bases: TGTGCCAGCAGCGGCGGATCTAGCGGGGCGAACAATGAGCAGTTCTTC. The V call is TRBV9, the J call TRBJ2-1, with 9 positions matching TRBD2. The trim removed 3 bases at V and 5 bases at J, leaving 9 bases unmatched. The CDR3 is 16 amino acids. Germline values: CDR1 SGDLS, CDR2 YYNGEE.

This clone appeared once. V usage is TRBV15 and J usage is TRBJ1-5; D ambiguous. CDR3 size: 13 residues. Germline loops: CDR1 LNHNV, CDR2 YYDKDF (reference sequence). Deletions cut 0 bases from V and 7 bases from J, with 7 bases between. The CDR3 bases are TGTGCCACCAGCAGAGACAGACCCCAGCCCCAGCATTTT. It yields the protein CATSRDRPQPQHF.

This chain links TRBV4-3 with TRBJ1-1; maybe TRBD1 (6 bases). The CDR3 covers 14 residues. V lost 4 bases and J lost 1, with 10 bases in between. From germline, CDR1 is LGHNA and CDR2 YSLEER. The CDR3 sequence: CASSRPGQNTEAFF. CDR3 coding DNA: TGCGCCAGCAGCCGGCCGGGACAGAACACTGAAGCTTTCTTT.